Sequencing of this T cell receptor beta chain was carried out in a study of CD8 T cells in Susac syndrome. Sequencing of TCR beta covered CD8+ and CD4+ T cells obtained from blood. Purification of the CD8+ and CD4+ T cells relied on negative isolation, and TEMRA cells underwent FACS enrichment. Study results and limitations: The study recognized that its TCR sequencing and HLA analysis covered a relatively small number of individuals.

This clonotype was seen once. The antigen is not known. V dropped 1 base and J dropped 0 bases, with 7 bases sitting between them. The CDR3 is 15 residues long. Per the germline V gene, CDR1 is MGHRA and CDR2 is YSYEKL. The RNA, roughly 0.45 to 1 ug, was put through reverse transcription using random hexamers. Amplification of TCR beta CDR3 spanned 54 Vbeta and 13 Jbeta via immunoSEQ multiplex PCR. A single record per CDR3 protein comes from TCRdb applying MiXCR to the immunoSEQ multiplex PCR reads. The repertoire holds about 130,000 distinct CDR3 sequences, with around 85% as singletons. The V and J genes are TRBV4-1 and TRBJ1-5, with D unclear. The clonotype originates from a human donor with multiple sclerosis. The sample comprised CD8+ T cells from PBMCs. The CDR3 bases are TGCGCCAGCAGCCAAGTGGACCGTAGCAATCAGCCCCAGCATTTT. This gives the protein CASSQVDRSNQPQHF.